This T cell receptor (beta chain) was captured in a study of cytomegalovirus exposure and HLA in healthy donors. Study findings and constraints: TCR beta V- and J-gene trimming, according to a later analysis, was linked to a missense DCLRE1C variant.

The PCR used 60 Vbeta and 13 Jbeta primers. The table came from immunoSEQ multiplex PCR; TCRdb's copy has only in-frame clones and leaves some out. The table records over 100,000 clones, roughly 80% of them present only once. This clone was counted a single time. Its antigen is undetermined. The CDR3 covers 15 residues. Losses at the gene ends were 0 bases for V and 4 bases for J; bases not matched to a gene: 3. CDR1 and CDR2 from the germline V gene are LGHNA and YNFKEQ. Sequencing was performed on PBMCs. The sequence was obtained from a young man in good health and CMV-seropositive. This sequence joins TRBV4-2 and TRBJ1-2; 9 nucleotides line up with TRBD1. CDR3 region: CASSQDPGQGYGYTF. The DNA of the CDR3 is TGTGCCAGCAGCCAAGATCCGGGACAGGGCTATGGCTACACCTTC.